This TCR beta chain was captured by sequencing in a study of T cells in Graves' hyperthyroidism and ophthalmopathy. Diagnoses rested on clinical symptoms, serum thyroxine and TRAb, thyroid ultrasound and orbital computed tomography. Using around 10 ml of fresh peripheral blood, PBMCs were prepared. Study results and caveats: The model made its ophthalmopathy prediction, and onset followed a median about 6.8 months later.

Note on this clonotype: Its antigen is not identified. Germline and junction disagree at one end, which may indicate a read error.

CDR3 length: 12 amino acids. Germline V gene sequence: CDR1 SNHLY, CDR2 FYNNEI. It was RNA transcripts that yielded the amplified TCR beta CDR3 regions. Primed by the HTBI set, a first-round RT-PCR was run on the TCR CDR3. TCRdb re-derived calls from the multiplex PCR reads in MiXCR, one entry per CDR3 protein. Here the sample spans roughly 130,000 distinct CDR3 sequences, approximately 24% being singletons. The V gene is TRBV2, the J gene TRBJ2-2; the D gene is possibly TRBD2 (5 bases). Sequences were obtained from blood. The sequence was obtained from a woman aged 50 to 65 with Graves' hyperthyroidism that later progressed to Graves' ophthalmopathy. DNA for the CDR3: TGTGCCAGCACAAGGGCGCCCGGGGAGCTGTTCTTT. Its protein is CASTRAPGELFF.